Below, 14 T cell receptor beta chains from the same sample are listed, as sequenced in a study of cytomegalovirus exposure and HLA in healthy donors. The study ran its PCR with 60 Vbeta and 13 Jbeta primers. Clones were sequenced by immunoSEQ multiplex PCR, and TCRdb holds only the in-frame ones, with some missing. Of roughly 200,000 clones in the sample, more than 85% were seen once. Sequenced sample: PBMCs. The receptors here all came from a woman aged 18-29 years in good health and CMV-seronegative.

The V call is TRBV15, the J call TRBJ1-6, with no clear D. This CDR3 is 16 amino acids long. Between the trimmed V and J ends, which lost 5 bases and 0 bases, there was a span of 11 bases. The germline V gene encodes CDR1 LNHNV and CDR2 YYDKDF (reference sequence). In nucleotides, the CDR3 is TGTGCCACCAGCCCGACGGGTAGCTCCTATAATTCACCCCTCCACTTT. Amino acids: CATSPTGSSYNSPLHF. The full variable domain, in which reference TRBV15 and TRBJ1-6 provide the parts outside the CDR3, is DAMVIQNPRYQVTQFGKPVTLSCSQTLNHNVMYWYQQKSSQAPKLLFHYYDKDFNNEADTPDNFQSRRPNTSFCFLDIRSPGLGDTAMYLCATSPTGSSYNSPLHFGNGTRLTVT.

The chain couples TRBV2 to TRBJ2-3; 11 bases agree with TRBD2. Germline CDR1 reads SNHLY; CDR2 reads FYNNEI. This CDR3 spans 14 amino acids. J gave up 2 bases and V 7 bases, and 2 bases lay outside the gene matches. The CDR3 sequence is CASTGLADTDTQYF. DNA of the CDR3: TGTGCCAGCACGGGACTAGCGGACACAGATACGCAGTATTTT.

The J gene is TRBJ1-2, the V gene TRBV27, with D perhaps matching TRBD1 (6 bases). Germline assignment: CDR1 MNHEY and CDR2 SMNVEV (reference sequence). This CDR3 has 14 amino acids. V shed 2 bases and J shed 5 bases, with 12 bases lying between them. The CDR3 reads CASSLKSTGYGYTF. The CDR3 DNA follows: TGTGCCAGCAGTTTAAAAAGTACAGGGTATGGCTACACCTTC.

V is TRBV29-1 and J is TRBJ2-7; 7 positions agree with TRBD1. Trimming at V came to 1 base and at J to 3 bases, leaving 3 bases not matched to a gene. The V gene's germline CDR1 is SQVTM and CDR2 ANQGSEA. The CDR3 is 13 residues long. CDR3 sequence (DNA): TGCAGCGTTGAAGTGCGACAGGGCTACGAGCAGTACTTC. It translates to CSVEVRQGYEQYF.

The rearrangement links TRBV6-4 to TRBJ2-7, with 7 nucleotides matching TRBD2. This CDR3 is 16 amino acids long. The J segment lost 4 bases and the V segment lost 3 bases, leaving 12 bases of the junction unmatched. In germline, CDR1 is MRHNA, CDR2 SNTAGT. CDR3 nucleotide sequence: TGTGCCAGCAGTGATTATCAAAAAGCGGGGTCGTACGAGCAGTACTTC. Encoded protein: CASSDYQKAGSYEQYF.

J is TRBJ2-5 and V is TRBV4-3, with a tentative D call TRBD1 (6 bases). CDR1 and CDR2 (germline): LGHNA, YSLEER. With 3 bases removed from V and 5 bases from J, the gap between germline ends came to 16 bases. This CDR3 has 15 residues. CDR3 DNA: TGCGCCAGCAGCCAGACCTCAGGGGCGTGGGAGACCCAGTACTTC. The encoded protein is CASSQTSGAWETQYF.

The chain recombines TRBV7-8 with TRBJ2-5, with 8 bases identical to TRBD1. The CDR3 contains 14 residues. Germline V gene sequence: CDR1 SGHVS, CDR2 FQNEAQ. V was clipped by 1 base and J by 6 bases; unmatched bases: 4. CDR3 residues: CASSLEAGGKTQYF. The CDR3 DNA reads as TGTGCCAGCAGCTTAGAGGCAGGGGGCAAGACCCAGTACTTC.

The chain is built from TRBV10-2 and TRBJ2-2; 11 bases align to TRBD2. The ends lost 3 bases at V and 6 bases at J; junction bases unmatched: 0. Germline assignment: CDR1 WSHSY and CDR2 SAAADI. This CDR3 has 14 amino acids. CDR3 sequence reads: CASSELAGAGELFF. In DNA form, the CDR3 reads TGCGCCAGCAGTGAACTAGCGGGAGCCGGGGAGCTGTTTTTT.

This clone was seen just once. V gene TRBV5-1 combines with J gene TRBJ1-1; 7 bases fit TRBD1. The V segment lost 5 bases and the J segment 0 bases; nucleotides outside the gene matches: 10. The length of the CDR3 is 16 residues. CDR1 is SGHRS and CDR2 is YFSETQ in the germline V gene. The CDR3 reads CASRRSLGGVNTEAFF. CDR3 nucleotide sequence: TGCGCCAGCAGGAGAAGCCTAGGGGGCGTGAACACTGAAGCTTTCTTT.

The chain joins TRBV6-5 to TRBJ2-7, with unresolved D. Trimming took 4 bases from V and 3 from J, leaving 10 bases between them. In germline, CDR1 is MNHEY, CDR2 SVGAGI. This CDR3 is built from 13 residues. The CDR3 here is CASSSNTDYEQYF. The CDR3 DNA is TGTGCCAGCAGTTCCAATACAGACTACGAGCAGTACTTC.

This clone occurred once. This rearrangement joins TRBV6-4 to TRBJ1-1; no reliable D call. V lost 6 bases and J 1 base, leaving 9 bases between the germline ends. This CDR3 spans 13 amino acids. The germline V gene encodes CDR1 MRHNA and CDR2 SNTAGT. CDR3 sequence (DNA): TGTGCCAGCAGCCTCCGGGAGAACACTGAAGCTTTCTTT. It codes for CASSLRENTEAFF.

The chain has TRBV5-8 and TRBJ1-2; D possibly corresponds to TRBD1 (5 bases). CDR3 length equals 14 residues. The germline V gene has CDR1 SGHTS and CDR2 YDEGEE. The germline V and J ends were trimmed by 2 bases and 2 bases, with 10 bases remaining between them. In nucleotides, the CDR3 is TGTGCCAGCAGCTTAGGGGTTACCAACTATGGCTACACCTTC. Residues: CASSLGVTNYGYTF.

This clone has just a few counts. The chain has TRBV4-2 and TRBJ2-5; a weak D match, TRBD2 (5 bases). Deletions cut 6 bases from V and 2 bases from J, with 19 bases between. Germline lookup yields CDR1 LGHNA and CDR2 YNFKEQ. The CDR3 has 16 residues. CDR3: CASSPSGYMEQETQYF. For the CDR3, the DNA is TGTGCCAGCAGTCCCAGCGGTTATATGGAGCAAGAGACCCAGTACTTC.

The chain recombines TRBV7-8 with TRBJ2-1; D ambiguous. The V end was cut by 1 base, the J end by 1 base, with 20 bases between. From germline, CDR1 is SGHVS and CDR2 FQNEAQ. The CDR3 is 19 residues long. CDR3 residues: CASSLGFLVLGDSYNEQFF. Here the CDR3 DNA reads TGTGCCAGCAGCTTAGGATTTCTAGTACTCGGCGATTCCTACAATGAGCAGTTCTTC.